The source of this TCR beta chain is a study of cytomegalovirus exposure and HLA in healthy donors. The PCR used 60 Vbeta and 13 Jbeta primers. This table comes from immunoSEQ multiplex PCR, and its TCRdb copy is limited to in-frame clones, with some not included. The sample contains approximately 130,000 clones, 70% to 85% of which appear only once. The CDR3 runs to 13 residues. CDR1 and CDR2 from the germline V gene are ENHRY and SYGVKD. The sequence was obtained from a man between 18 and 29 years old in good health and CMV-seronegative. The chain has TRBV10-3 and TRBJ2-5, with TRBD1 matching 7 bases. The tail of the sequence fits TRBJ2-7 better, so the J call may be wrong. The source material was PBMCs. CDR3 nucleotides: TGTGCCATCAGCCTTGACAGGGCTTACGAGCAGTACTTC. Protein product: CAISLDRAYEQYF.